What follows describes a single TCR beta chain. The sample originates from a study of blood T cell repertoires in COVID-19. On the study more broadly: Collection of acute and convalescent COVID-19 samples took place in the United States, Italy and Spain. Sources were T cells, B-cell-depleted T cells, or PBMCs; the material itself was cDNA or gDNA.

In the authors' methods: The authors estimated nucleated cell counts from reference gene primer amplification. This table comes from immunoSEQ multiplex PCR, and its TCRdb copy is limited to in-frame clones, with some not included. Clonal size and the V and J genes are those of that table, whereas D and trimming came from the DNA. The repertoire has 65,000 to 85,000 clones, about 78% of them found once; the top ten carry approximately 15%. V lost 2 bases and J 2 bases, leaving 10 bases between the germline ends. The CDR3 covers 14 residues. The germline gives CDR1 SGHDT, CDR2 YYEEEE. The sample consisted of peripheral blood. The clonotype originates from a human donor in a cohort sampled during active COVID-19. The rearrangement uses TRBV5-6 and TRBJ1-1; D is uncertain. As DNA, the CDR3 is TGTGCCAGCAGCTTAGGAGGCAGTAACACTGAAGCTTTCTTT. This translates into CASSLGGSNTEAFF.